This T cell receptor (beta chain) came from a study of control samples from healthy donors and cancer patients. Method: immunoSEQ multiplex PCR; TCRdb's copy keeps in-frame clones and lacks some. The sample has 50,000 to 55,000 clones, 90% to 95% seen once. CDR1 is SGHTA, CDR2 FQGNSA, per germline. The CDR3 has 15 residues. Trimming took 5 bases from V and 0 from J; bases not matched to a gene: 7. Sequenced sample: blood. The chain carries TRBV7-2 and TRBJ2-7; 7 bases are shared with TRBD2. The receptor comes from a man aged 30 to 45 in good health. The CDR3 loop reads CASSPRGESSYEQYF. The CDR3 DNA sequence: TGTGCCAGCAGCCCTCGGGGGGAGAGCTCCTACGAGCAGTACTTC.